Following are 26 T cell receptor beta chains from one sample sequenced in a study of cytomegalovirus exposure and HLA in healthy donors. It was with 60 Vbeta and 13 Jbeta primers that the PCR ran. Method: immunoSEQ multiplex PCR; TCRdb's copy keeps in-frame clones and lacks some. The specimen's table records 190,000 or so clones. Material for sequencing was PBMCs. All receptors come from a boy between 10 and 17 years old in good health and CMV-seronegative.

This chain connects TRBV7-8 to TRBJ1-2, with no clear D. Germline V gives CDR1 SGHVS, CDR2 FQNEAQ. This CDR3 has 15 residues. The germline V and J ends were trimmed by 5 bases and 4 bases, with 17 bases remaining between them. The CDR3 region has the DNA TGTGCCAGCAGCACCTCCCCTAAAGCCCTCTATGGCTACACCTTC. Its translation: CASSTSPKALYGYTF.

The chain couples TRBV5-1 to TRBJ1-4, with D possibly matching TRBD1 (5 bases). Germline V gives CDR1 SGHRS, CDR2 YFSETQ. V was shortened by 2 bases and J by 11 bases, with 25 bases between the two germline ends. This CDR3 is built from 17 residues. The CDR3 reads CASSFFPTVPLMRKLFF. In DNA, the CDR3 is TGCGCCAGCAGCTTTTTCCCGACAGTGCCTTTAATGCGGAAACTGTTTTTT.

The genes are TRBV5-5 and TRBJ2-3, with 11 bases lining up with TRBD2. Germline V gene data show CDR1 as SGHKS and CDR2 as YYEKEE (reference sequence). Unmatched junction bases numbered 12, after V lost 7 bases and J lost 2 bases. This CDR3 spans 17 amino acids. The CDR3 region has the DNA TGTGCCAGCGTCTCAAGTGGGACTAGCGGATTCACAGATACGCAGTATTTT. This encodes CASVSSGTSGFTDTQYF.

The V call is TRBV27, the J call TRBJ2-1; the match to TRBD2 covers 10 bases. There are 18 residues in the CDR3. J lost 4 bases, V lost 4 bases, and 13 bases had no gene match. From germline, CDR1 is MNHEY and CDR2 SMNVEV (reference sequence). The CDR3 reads CASSSYPPLAGGYNEQFF. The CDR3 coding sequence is TGTGCCAGCAGTTCCTACCCCCCTTTAGCGGGGGGATACAATGAGCAGTTCTTC.

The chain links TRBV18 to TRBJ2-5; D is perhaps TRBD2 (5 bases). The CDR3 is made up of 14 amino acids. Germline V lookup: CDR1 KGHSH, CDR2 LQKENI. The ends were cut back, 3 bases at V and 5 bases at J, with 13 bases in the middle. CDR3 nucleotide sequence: TGTGCCAGCTCACCCCGGGAACTTAGTGAGACCCAGTACTTC. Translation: CASSPRELSETQYF.

The CDR3 sequence is CASSVGLAETDTQYF. The CDR3, as DNA: TGTGCCAGCAGCGTCGGACTAGCGGAAACAGATACGCAGTATTTT. The chain couples TRBV7-2 to TRBJ2-3; the match to TRBD2 covers 10 bases. CDR3 length equals 15 residues. Germline CDR1 and CDR2: SGHTA and FQGNSA. V dropped 5 bases and J dropped 3; count of bases not matched to a gene: 5.

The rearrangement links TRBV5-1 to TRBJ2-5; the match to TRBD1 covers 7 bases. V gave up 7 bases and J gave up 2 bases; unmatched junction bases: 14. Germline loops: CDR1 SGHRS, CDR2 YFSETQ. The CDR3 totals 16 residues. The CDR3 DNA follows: TGCGCCAGCCACTCCTCGGACAGGTTGGGACAAGAGACCCAGTACTTC. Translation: CASHSSDRLGQETQYF. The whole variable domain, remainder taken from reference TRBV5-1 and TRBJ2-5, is KAGVTQTPRYLIKTRGQQVTLSCSPISGHRSVSWYQQTPGQGLQFLFEYFSETQRNKGNFPGRFSGRQFSNSRSEMNVSTLELGDSALYLCASHSSDRLGQETQYFGPGTRLLVL.

The CDR3, as DNA: TGTGCCAGCAGCTTAGGGTCGACAGCAGATACGCAGTATTTT. The encoded protein is CASSLGSTADTQYF. The chain uses TRBV7-9 and TRBJ2-3; D may be TRBD1 (5 bases). The CDR3 is 14 residues long. Trimming shortened V by 1 base and J by 4 bases, and 9 bases separated the two germline ends. Germline CDR1 is SEHNR and CDR2 is FQNEAQ (reference sequence).

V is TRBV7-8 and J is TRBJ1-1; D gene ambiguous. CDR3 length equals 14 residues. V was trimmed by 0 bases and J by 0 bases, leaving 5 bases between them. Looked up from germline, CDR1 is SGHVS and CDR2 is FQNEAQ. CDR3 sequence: CASSLATVNTEAFF. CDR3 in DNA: TGTGCCAGCAGCTTAGCAACAGTGAACACTGAAGCTTTCTTT. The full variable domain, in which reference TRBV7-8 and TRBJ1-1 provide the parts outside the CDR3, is GAGVSQSPRYKVAKRGQDVALRCDPISGHVSLFWYQQALGQGPEFLTYFQNEAQLDKSGLPSDRFFAERPEGSVSTLKIQRTQQEDSAVYLCASSLATVNTEAFFGQGTRLTVV.

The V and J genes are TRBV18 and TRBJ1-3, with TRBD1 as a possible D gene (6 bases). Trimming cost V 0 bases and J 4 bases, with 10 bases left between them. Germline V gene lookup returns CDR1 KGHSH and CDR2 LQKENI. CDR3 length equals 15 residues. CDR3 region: CASSPPTGRGNTIYF. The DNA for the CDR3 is TGTGCCAGCTCACCACCGACAGGTCGCGGAAACACCATATATTTT.

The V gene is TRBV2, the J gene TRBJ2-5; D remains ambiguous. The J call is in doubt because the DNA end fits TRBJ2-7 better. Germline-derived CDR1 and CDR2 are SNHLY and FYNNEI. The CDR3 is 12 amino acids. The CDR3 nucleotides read TGTGCCAGCAGCGAGAATAGCAGCGAGCAGTACTTC. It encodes CASSENSSEQYF.

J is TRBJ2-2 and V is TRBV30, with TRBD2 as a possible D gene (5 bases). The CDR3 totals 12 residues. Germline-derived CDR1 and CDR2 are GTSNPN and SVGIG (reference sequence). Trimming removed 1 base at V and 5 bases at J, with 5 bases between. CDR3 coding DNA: TGTGCCTGGAGTGGAGGGACCGGGGAGCTGTTTTTT. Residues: CAWSGGTGELFF.

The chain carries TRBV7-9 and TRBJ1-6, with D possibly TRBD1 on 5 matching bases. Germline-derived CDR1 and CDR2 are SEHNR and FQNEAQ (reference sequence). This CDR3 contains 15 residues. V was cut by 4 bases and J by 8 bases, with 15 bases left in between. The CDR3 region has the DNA TGTGCCAGCAGCTACGGACAAAGTAGAGATTCACCCCTCCACTTT. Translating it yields CASSYGQSRDSPLHF.

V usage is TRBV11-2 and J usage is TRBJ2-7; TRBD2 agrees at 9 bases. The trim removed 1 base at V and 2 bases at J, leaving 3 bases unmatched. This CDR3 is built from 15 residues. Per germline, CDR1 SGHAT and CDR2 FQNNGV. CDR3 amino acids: CASSLGAGGAYEQYF. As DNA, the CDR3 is TGTGCCAGCAGCTTAGGGGCGGGGGGGGCCTACGAGCAGTACTTC.

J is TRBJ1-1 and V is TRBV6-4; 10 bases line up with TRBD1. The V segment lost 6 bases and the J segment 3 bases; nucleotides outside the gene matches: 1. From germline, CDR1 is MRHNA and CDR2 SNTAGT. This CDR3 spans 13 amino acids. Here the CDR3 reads CASRGQGYTEAFF. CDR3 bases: TGTGCCAGCAGGGGACAGGGGTACACTGAAGCTTTCTTT.

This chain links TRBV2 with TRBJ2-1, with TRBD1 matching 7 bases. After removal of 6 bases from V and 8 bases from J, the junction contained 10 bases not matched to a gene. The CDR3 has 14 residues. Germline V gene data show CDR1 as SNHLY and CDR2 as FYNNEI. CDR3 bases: TGTGCCAGCAGGAGGGGGCTTCGGTTGGATGAGCAGTTCTTC. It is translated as CASRRGLRLDEQFF.

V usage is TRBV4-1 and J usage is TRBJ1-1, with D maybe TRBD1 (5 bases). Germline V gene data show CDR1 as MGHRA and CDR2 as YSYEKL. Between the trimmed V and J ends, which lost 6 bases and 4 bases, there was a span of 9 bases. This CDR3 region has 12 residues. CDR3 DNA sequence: TGCGCCAGCAGAGACGGGGGCACTGAAGCTTTCTTT. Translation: CASRDGGTEAFF.

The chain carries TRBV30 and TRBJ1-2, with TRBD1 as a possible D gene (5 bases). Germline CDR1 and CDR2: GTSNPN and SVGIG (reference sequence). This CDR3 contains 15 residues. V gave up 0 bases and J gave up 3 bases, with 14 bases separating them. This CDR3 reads CAWSVPGRVDYGYTF. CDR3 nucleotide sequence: TGTGCCTGGAGTGTACCAGGCAGGGTGGACTATGGCTACACCTTC. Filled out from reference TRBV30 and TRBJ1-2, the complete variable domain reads SQTIHQWPATLVQPVGSPLSLECTVEGTSNPNLYWYRQAAGRGLQLLFYSVGIGQISSEVPQNLSASRPQDRQFILSSKKLLLSDSGFYLCAWSVPGRVDYGYTFGSGTRLTVV.

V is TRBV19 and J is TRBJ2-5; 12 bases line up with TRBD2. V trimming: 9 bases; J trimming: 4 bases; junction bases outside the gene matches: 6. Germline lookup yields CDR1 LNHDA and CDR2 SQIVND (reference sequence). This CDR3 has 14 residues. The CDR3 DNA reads TGTGCCAGCCTAGCGGGGGGGCGGGGAGAGACCCAGTACTTC. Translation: CASLAGGRGETQYF.

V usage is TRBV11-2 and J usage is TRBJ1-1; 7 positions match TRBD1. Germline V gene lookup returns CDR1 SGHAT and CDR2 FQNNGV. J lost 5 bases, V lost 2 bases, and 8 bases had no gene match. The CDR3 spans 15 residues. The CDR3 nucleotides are TGTGCCAGCAGCTTACCTCCAGGGGGAAGAACTGAAGCTTTCTTT. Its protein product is CASSLPPGGRTEAFF.

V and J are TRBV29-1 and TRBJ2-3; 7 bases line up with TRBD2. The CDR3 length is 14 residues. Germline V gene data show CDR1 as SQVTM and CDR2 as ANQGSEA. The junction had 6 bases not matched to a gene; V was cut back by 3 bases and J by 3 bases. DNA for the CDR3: TGCAGCGTTGAGGGGGGGTTGGGGACAGATACGCAGTATTTT. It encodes CSVEGGLGTDTQYF.

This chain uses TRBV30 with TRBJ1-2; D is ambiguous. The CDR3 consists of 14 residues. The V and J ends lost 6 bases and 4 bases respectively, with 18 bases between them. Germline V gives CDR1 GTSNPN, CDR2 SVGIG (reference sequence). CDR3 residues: CACLNPGSGYGYTF. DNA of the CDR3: TGTGCCTGCCTGAATCCGGGATCCGGCTATGGCTACACCTTC.

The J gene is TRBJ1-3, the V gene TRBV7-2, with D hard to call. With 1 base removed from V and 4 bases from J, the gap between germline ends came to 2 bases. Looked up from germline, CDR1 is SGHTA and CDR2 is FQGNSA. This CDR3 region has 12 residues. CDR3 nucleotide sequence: TGTGCCAGCAGCTTAGTAGGAAACACCATATATTTT. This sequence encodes CASSLVGNTIYF. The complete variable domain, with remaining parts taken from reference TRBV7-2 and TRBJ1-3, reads GAGVSQSPSNKVTEKGKDVELRCDPISGHTALYWYRQSLGQGLEFLIYFQGNSAPDKSGLPSDRFSAERTGGSVSTLTIQRTQQEDSAVYLCASSLVGNTIYFGEGSWLTVV.

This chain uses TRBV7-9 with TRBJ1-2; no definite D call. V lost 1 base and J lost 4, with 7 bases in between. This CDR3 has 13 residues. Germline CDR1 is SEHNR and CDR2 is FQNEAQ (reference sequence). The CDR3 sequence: CASSLDTVYGYTF. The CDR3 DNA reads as TGTGCCAGCAGCTTAGATACAGTCTATGGCTACACCTTC.

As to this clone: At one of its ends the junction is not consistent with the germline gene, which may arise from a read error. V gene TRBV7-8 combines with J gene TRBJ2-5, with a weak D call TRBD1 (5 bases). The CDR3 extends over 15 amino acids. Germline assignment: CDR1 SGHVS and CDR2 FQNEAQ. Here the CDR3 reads CASRLGRQGRETQYF. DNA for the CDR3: TGTGCCAGCAGGTTAGGTAGGCAGGGTCGGGAGACCCAGTACTTC. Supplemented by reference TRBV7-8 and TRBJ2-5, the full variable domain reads GAGVSQSPRYKVAKRGQDVALRCDPISGHVSLFWYQQALGQGPEFLTYFQNEAQLDKSGLPSDRFFAERPEGSVSTLKIQRTQQEDSAVYLCASRLGRQGRETQYFGPGTRLLVL.

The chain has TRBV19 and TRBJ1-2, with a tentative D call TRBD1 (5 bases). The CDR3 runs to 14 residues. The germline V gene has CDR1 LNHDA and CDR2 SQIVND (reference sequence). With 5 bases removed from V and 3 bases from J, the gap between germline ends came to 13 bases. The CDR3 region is CASSRPGDYYGYTF. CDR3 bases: TGTGCCAGTAGTCGCCCCGGGGACTACTATGGCTACACCTTC.